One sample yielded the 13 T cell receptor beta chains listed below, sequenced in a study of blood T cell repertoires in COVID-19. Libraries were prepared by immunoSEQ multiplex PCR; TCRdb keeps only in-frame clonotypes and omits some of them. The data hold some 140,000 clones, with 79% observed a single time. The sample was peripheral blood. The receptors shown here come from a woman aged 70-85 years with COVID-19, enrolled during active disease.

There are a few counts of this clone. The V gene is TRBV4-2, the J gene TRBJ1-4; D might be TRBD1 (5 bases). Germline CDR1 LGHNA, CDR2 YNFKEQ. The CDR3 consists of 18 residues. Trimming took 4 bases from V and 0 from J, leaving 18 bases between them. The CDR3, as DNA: TGTGCCAGCAGCCGGCCCGCGGTGGGGCTCACAACTAATGAAAAACTGTTTTTT. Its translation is CASSRPAVGLTTNEKLFF.

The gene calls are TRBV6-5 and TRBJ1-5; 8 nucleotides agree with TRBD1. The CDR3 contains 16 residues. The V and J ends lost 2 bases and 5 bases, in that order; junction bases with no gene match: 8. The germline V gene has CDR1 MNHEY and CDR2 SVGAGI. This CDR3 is CASSYGTGHTDQPQHF. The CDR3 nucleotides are TGTGCCAGCAGTTACGGGACAGGACATACCGATCAGCCCCAGCATTTT.

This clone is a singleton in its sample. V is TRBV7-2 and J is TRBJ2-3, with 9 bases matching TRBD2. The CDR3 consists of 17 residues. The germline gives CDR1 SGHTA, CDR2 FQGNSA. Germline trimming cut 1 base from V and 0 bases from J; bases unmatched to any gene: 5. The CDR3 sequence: CASSLVASGASTDTQYF. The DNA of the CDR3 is TGTGCCAGCAGCTTAGTGGCTAGCGGGGCTAGCACAGATACGCAGTATTTT.

Written as DNA, the CDR3 is TGTGCCAGCAGCTTTTACAGCTTAAATGGCTACACCTTC. It specifies CASSFYSLNGYTF. The chain combines TRBV7-2 with TRBJ1-2; no clear D gene. With 3 bases removed from V and 6 bases from J, the gap between germline ends came to 11 bases. Germline-derived CDR1 and CDR2 are SGHTA and FQGNSA. CDR3 length: 13 residues.

This CDR3 is CASSGPGEGNEQFF. Here the CDR3 DNA reads TGTGCCAGCAGTGGCCCCGGGGAAGGGAATGAGCAGTTCTTC. The V and J genes are TRBV28 and TRBJ2-1; D might be TRBD2 (5 bases). This CDR3 spans 14 amino acids. CDR1 MDHEN and CDR2 SYDVKM come from the germline V gene. Trimming stripped 5 bases from V and 7 bases from J, with 15 bases between.

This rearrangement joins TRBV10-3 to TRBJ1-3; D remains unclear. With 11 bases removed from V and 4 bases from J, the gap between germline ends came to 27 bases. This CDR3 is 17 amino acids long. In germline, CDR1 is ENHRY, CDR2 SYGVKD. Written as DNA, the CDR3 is TGTGCCCCTGGGCTATGGGCCGGGGAAAGTGTCGGAAACACCATATATTTT. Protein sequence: CAPGLWAGESVGNTIYF.

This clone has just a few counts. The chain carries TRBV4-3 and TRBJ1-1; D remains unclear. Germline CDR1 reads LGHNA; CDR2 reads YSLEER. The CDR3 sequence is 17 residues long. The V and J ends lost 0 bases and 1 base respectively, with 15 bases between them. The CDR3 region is CASSQDLPGIKNTEAFF. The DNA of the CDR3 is TGCGCCAGCAGCCAAGATTTGCCGGGGATCAAGAACACTGAAGCTTTCTTT.

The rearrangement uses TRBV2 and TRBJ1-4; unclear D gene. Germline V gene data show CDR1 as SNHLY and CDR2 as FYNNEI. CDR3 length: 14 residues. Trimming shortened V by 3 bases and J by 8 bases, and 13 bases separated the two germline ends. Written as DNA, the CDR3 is TGTGCCAGCAGTGACGGCGGTCTAAGAGAAAAACTGTTTTTT. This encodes CASSDGGLREKLFF.

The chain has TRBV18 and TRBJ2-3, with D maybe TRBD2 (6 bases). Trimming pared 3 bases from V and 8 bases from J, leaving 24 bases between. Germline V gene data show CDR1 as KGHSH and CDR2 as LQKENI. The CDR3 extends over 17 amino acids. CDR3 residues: CASSPLPERVLHGTQYF. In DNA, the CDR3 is TGTGCCAGCTCACCCCTGCCGGAGCGGGTCCTCCATGGTACGCAGTATTTT.

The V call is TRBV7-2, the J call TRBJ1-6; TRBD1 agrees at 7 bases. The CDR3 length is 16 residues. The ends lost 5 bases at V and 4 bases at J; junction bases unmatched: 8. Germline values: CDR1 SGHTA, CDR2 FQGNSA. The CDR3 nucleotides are TGTGCCAGCAGCCCCGGGACAGCCTTTTATAATTCACCCCTCCACTTT. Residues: CASSPGTAFYNSPLHF.

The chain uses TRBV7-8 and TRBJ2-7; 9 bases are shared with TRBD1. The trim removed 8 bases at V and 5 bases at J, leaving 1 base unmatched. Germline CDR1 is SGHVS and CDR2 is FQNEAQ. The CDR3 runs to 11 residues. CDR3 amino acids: CASGTGNEQYF. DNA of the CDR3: TGTGCCAGCGGGACAGGGAACGAGCAGTACTTC.

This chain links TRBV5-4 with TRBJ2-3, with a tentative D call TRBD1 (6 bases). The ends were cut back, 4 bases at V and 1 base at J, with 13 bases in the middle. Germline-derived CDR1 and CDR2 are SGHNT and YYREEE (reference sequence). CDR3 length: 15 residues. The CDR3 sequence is CASSLQGWGTDTQYF. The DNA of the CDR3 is TGTGCCAGCAGCCTACAGGGCTGGGGCACAGATACGCAGTATTTT.

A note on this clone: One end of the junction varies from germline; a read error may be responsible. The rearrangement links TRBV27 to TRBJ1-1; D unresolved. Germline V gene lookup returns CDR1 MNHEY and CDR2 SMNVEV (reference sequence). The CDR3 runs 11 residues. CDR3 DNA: TGTGCCAGCAGTCAGAACAGTGAAGCTTTCTTT. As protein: CASSQNSEAFF.